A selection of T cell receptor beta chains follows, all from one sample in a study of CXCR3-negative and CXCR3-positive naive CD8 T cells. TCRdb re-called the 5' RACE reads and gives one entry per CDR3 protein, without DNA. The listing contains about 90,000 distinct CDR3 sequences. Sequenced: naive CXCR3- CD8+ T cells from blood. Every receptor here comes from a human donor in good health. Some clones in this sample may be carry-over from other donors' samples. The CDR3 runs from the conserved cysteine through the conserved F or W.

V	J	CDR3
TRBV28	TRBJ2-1	CASSPRWAGYNEQFF
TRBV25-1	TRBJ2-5	CASSNREGTQYF
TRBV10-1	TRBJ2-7	CASSESRGGNPYEQYF
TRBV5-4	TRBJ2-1	CASSLMDEQFF
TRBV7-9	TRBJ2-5	CASILTELRETQYF
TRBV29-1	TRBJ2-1	CSAPEKLSYNEQFF
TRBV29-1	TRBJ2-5	CSVDGCEGEKDQETQYF
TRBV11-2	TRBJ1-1	CASSLMGATEAFF
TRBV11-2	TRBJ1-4	CASTSGQGYAEKLFF
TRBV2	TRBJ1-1	CASAQGRGNTEAFF